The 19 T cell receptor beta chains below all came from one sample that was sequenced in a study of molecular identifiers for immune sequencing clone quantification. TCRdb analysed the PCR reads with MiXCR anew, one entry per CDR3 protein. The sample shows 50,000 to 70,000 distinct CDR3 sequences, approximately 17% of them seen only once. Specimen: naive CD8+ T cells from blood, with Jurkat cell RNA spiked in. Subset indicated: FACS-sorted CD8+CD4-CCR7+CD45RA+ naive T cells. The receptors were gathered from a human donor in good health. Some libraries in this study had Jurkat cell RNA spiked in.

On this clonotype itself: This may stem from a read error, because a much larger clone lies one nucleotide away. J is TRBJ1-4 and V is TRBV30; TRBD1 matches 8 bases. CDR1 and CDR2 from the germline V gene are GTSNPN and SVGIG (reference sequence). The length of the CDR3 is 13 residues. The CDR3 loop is CVWNYLDRDELFF. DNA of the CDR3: TGTGTCTGGAATTACCTGGACAGGGATGAACTGTTTTTT. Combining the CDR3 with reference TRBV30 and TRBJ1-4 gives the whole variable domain SQTIHQWPATLVQPVGSPLSLECTVEGTSNPNLYWYRQAAGRGLQLLFYSVGIGQISSEVPQNLSASRPQDRQFILSSKKLLLSDSGFYLCVWNYLDRDELFFGSGTQLSVL.

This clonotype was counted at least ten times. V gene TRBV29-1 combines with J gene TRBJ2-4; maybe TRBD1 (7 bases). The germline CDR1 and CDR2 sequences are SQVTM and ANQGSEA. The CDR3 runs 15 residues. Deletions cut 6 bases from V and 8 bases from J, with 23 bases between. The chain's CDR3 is CSVDNLTGRKDIQYF. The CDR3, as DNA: TGCAGCGTGGACAACCTGACAGGGAGGAAAGACATTCAGTACTTC.

The chain's CDR3 is CASSLASGIFSGANVLTF. The CDR3 region has the DNA TGCGCCAGCAGCTTGGCCTCAGGGATCTTCTCTGGGGCCAACGTCCTGACTTTC. This chain joins TRBV5-1 and TRBJ2-6; possibly TRBD1 for D (5 bases). Germline values: CDR1 SGHRS, CDR2 YFSETQ. CDR3 length: 18 residues. The V end lost 0 bases, the J end lost 0 bases, and 13 bases lay between the germline ends.

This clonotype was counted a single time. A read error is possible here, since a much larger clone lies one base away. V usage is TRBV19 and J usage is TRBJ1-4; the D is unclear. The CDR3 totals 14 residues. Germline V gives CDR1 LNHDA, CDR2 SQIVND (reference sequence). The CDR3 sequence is CASTETPFNERLFF. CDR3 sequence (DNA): TGTGCCAGTACAGAGACGCCCTTTAATGAAAGACTGTTTTTT.

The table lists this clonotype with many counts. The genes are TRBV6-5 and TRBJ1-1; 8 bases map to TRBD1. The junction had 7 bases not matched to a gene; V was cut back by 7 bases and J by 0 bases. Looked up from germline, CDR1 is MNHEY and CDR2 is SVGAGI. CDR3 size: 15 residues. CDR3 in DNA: TGTGCCAGCAAAGACAGGGGTCGCATGAACACTGAAGCTTTCTTT. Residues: CASKDRGRMNTEAFF.

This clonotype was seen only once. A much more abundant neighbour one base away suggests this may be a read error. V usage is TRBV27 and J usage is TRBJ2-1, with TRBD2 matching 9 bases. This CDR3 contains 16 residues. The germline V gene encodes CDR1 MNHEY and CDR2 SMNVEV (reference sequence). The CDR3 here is CASSPSGTSRYNEQSF. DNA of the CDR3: TGTGCCAGCAGCCCATCCGGGACTAGCCGATACAATGAGCAGTCCTTC.

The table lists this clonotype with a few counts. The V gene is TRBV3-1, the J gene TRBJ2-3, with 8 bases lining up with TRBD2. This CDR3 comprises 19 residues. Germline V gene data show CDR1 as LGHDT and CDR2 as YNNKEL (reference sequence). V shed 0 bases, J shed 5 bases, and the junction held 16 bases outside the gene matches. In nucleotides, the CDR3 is TGTGCCAGCAGCCAAGATCTTTCTCGGGAGGGCCCTGGAGTAGATACGCAGTATTTT. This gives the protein CASSQDLSREGPGVDTQYF.

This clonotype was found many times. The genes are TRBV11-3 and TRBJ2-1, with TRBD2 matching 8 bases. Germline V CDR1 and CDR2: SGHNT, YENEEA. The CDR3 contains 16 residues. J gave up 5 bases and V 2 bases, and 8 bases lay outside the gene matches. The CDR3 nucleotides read TGTGCCAGCAGCTTACCCCTGTTTAGCGGGAACAATGAGCAGTTCTTC. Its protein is CASSLPLFSGNNEQFF.

The CDR3 bases are TGTGCCACCAGTGATATCCGGGACAGGACTCAAGAGACCCAGTACTTC. Translated: CATSDIRDRTQETQYF. This chain connects TRBV24-1 to TRBJ2-5; 8 bases agree with TRBD1. Losses at the gene ends were 3 bases for V and 2 bases for J; bases not matched to a gene: 7. Germline V gene sequence: CDR1 KGHDR, CDR2 SFDVKD. The CDR3 runs to 16 residues.

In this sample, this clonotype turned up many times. The CDR3 region is CASSSLLGTEAFF. The CDR3 DNA sequence: TGTGCCAGCTCCAGCCTTTTGGGGACTGAAGCTTTCTTT. The chain employs TRBV12-3 or TRBV12-4 and TRBJ1-1; D unresolved. Trimming left V 8 bases short and J 5 bases short, with 15 bases between. The CDR3 is 13 residues long.

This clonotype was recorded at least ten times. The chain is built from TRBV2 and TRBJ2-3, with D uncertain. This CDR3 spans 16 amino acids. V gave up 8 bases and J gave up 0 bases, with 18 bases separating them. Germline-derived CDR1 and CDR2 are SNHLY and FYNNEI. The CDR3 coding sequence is TGTGCCAGCCCACCCGAGGAGACTTCTAGCACAGATACGCAGTATTTT. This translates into CASPPEETSSTDTQYF.

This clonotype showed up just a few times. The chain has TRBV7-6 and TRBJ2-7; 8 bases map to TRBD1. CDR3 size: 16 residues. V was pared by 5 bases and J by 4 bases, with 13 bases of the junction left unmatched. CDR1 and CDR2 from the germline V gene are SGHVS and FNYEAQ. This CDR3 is CASSNHLAGGGYEQYF. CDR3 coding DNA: TGTGCCAGCAGCAACCACCTGGCAGGGGGCGGATACGAGCAGTACTTC.

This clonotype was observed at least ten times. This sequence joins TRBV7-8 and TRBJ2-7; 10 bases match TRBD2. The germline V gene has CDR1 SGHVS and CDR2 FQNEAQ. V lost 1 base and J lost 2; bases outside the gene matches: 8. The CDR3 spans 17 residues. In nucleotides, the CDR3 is TGTGCCAGCAGCTTAGGGGCTCGGGGACTAGCGACCTACGAGCAGTACTTC. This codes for CASSLGARGLATYEQYF.

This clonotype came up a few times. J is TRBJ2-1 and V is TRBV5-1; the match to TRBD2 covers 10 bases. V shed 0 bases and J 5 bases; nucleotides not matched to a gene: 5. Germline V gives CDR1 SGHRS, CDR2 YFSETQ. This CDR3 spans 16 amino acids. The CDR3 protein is CASSLDLAGENNEQFF. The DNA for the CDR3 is TGCGCCAGCAGCTTGGATCTAGCGGGAGAGAACAATGAGCAGTTCTTC.

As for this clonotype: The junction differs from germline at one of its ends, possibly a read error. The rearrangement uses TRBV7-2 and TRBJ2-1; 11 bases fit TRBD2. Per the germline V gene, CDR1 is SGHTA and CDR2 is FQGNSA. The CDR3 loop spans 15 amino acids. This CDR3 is CAGMTSGVLYNEQFF. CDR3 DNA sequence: TGCGCCGGTATGACTAGCGGGGTTCTCTACAATGAGCAGTTCTTC. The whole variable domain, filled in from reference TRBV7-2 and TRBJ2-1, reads GAGVSQSPSNKVTEKGKDVELRCDPISGHTALYWYRQSLGQGLEFLIYFQGNSAPDKSGLPSDRFSAERTGGSVSTLTIQRTQQEDSAVYLCAGMTSGVLYNEQFFGPGTRLTVL.

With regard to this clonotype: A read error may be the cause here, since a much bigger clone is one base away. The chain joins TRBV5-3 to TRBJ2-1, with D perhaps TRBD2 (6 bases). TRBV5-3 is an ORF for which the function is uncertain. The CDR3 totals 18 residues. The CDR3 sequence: CSSSLAVGGDRSYNEQFF. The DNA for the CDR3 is TGTTCCAGCAGCTTGGCCGTGGGCGGGGACCGCTCCTACAATGAGCAGTTCTTC.

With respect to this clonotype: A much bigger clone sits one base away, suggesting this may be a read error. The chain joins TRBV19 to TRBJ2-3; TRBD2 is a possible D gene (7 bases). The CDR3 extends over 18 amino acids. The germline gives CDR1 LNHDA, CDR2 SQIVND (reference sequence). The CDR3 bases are TGTGCCAGTAGTATTGGGTTCGGCCGGACACGGGGGGCAGATATGCAGTATTTT. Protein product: CASSIGFGRTRGADMQYF.

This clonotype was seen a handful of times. Here the CDR3 DNA reads TGCGCCAGCAGCCAGAAGGGGTTCTCGTACAATGAGCAGTTCTTC. This codes for CASSQKGFSYNEQFF. J is TRBJ2-1 and V is TRBV4-1, with a possible D match to TRBD1 (5 bases). V lost 3 bases and J 4 bases, leaving 13 bases between the germline ends. The CDR3 runs 15 residues. Per germline, CDR1 MGHRA and CDR2 YSYEKL.

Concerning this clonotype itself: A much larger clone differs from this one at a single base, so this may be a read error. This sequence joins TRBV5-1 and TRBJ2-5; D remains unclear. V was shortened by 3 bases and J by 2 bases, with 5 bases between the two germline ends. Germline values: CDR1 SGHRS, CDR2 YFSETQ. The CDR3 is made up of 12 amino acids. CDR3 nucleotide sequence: TGCGCCAGCAGCTGGGGACAAGAGACCCAGTACTTC. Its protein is CASSWGQETQYF.